Shown below are 27 T cell receptor beta chains from a single sample sequenced in a study of blood T cell repertoires in COVID-19 (dated by TCRdb to about 2020). Receptor amplification or capture employed the immunoSEQ multiplex PCR assay. The table was pulled from immuneACCESS by TCRdb, which kept in-frame rearrangements only. Such tables lose some clones; where checked, under half of the loss comes from unresolved V genes, and the rest has no known cause. The sample yields a few hundred thousand clones; roughly 81% were counted once. Less than 8.5% of the sample is held by the ten biggest clonotypes. Sequenced material: PBMCs or T cells enriched from blood (not recorded which). The receptor set was obtained from a woman between 45 and 65 years old who had been exposed to COVID-19.

This rearrangement joins TRBV5-1 to TRBJ1-3; D remains unclear. Trimming took 2 bases from V and 1 from J, leaving 10 bases between them. The germline gives CDR1 SGHRS, CDR2 YFSETQ. The CDR3 length is 15 residues. CDR3 DNA sequence: TGCGCCAGCAGCTTCGGCGGTGTGTCTGGAAACACCATATATTTT. The encoded protein is CASSFGGVSGNTIYF.

This chain links TRBV25-1 with TRBJ2-7; TRBD1 matches 8 bases. The length of the CDR3 is 15 residues. V lost 1 base and J lost 5; bases outside the gene matches: 7. Germline CDR1 and CDR2: MGHDK and SYGVNS. CDR3 DNA: TGTGCCAGCAGTGAATGGGGACAGGAAGGGCACGAGCAGTACTTC. It codes for CASSEWGQEGHEQYF.

The chain carries TRBV12-3 or TRBV12-4 and TRBJ1-2; D is uncertain. Trimming left V 6 bases short and J 8 bases short, with 13 bases between. This CDR3 has 12 residues. The CDR3 protein is CASRPTFGGYTF. CDR3 nucleotide sequence: TGTGCCAGCAGGCCGACATTCGGAGGCTACACCTTC.

The chain links TRBV7-8 to TRBJ1-2, with D possibly TRBD1 on 5 matching bases. The germline V gene encodes CDR1 SGHVS and CDR2 FQNEAQ. The CDR3 runs 15 residues. Trimming cost V 2 bases and J 3 bases, with 13 bases left between them. The CDR3 nucleotides read TGTGCCAGCAGCTTACCAGGGAGGGTTGACTATGGCTACACCTTC. Translated, it gives CASSLPGRVDYGYTF.

The chain links TRBV9 to TRBJ1-6; weak D call: TRBD1 (5 bases). The V end lost 0 bases, the J end lost 5 bases, and 15 bases lay between the germline ends. The CDR3 consists of 17 residues. CDR1 and CDR2 from the germline V gene are SGDLS and YYNGEE. CDR3 protein: CASSVASGTGNNSPLHF. In DNA, the CDR3 is TGTGCCAGCAGCGTAGCTAGCGGGACCGGGAATAATTCACCCCTCCACTTT.

This clone was detected only once. This chain links TRBV4-1 with TRBJ1-6; tentatively, D is TRBD1 (5 bases). The V gene lost 1 base and the J gene lost 10 bases, with 17 bases spanning the gap. This CDR3 contains 16 residues. CDR1 MGHRA and CDR2 YSYEKL come from the germline V gene. This CDR3 reads CASSQGLQERWSPLHF. The CDR3 DNA follows: TGCGCCAGCAGCCAAGGCCTACAGGAGAGGTGGTCACCCCTCCACTTT.

The J gene is TRBJ1-2, the V gene TRBV10-3, with a possible D match to TRBD1 (6 bases). In germline, CDR1 is ENHRY, CDR2 SYGVKD. Trimming took off 0 bases at V and 2 bases at J, with 7 bases between the two ends. There are 14 residues in the CDR3. The CDR3 nucleotides are TGTGCCATCAGTGAGTCGAGGGGGAACTATGGCTACACCTTC. It codes for CAISESRGNYGYTF.

This clone appeared a single time. The chain uses TRBV27 and TRBJ2-3; 7 nucleotides align to TRBD1. Trimming at V came to 5 bases and at J to 4 bases, leaving 9 bases not matched to a gene. The CDR3 spans 15 residues. Per germline, CDR1 MNHEY and CDR2 SMNVEV (reference sequence). CDR3 DNA sequence: TGTGCCAGCAGTACACAGGGGAGACGATCAGATACGCAGTATTTT. Translation: CASSTQGRRSDTQYF.

The genes are TRBV5-1 and TRBJ2-3, with TRBD2 identical over 10 bases. Germline loops: CDR1 SGHRS, CDR2 YFSETQ. The CDR3 has 17 residues. V gave up 0 bases and J gave up 2 bases; unmatched junction bases: 6. The CDR3 DNA sequence: TGCGCCAGCAGCTTGGGGTTTAGCGGGGGGACCACAGATACGCAGTATTTT. Its translation is CASSLGFSGGTTDTQYF.

The rearrangement uses TRBV10-1 and TRBJ2-7, with 9 positions matching TRBD1. Germline CDR1 and CDR2: WNHNN and SYGVQD (reference sequence). The CDR3 runs to 15 residues. Trimming took 4 bases from V and 5 from J; bases not matched to a gene: 9. DNA for the CDR3: TGCGCCAGCAGTGTCCGACAGGGGGGACTGGACGAGCAGTACTTC. Encoded protein: CASSVRQGGLDEQYF.

This clone was counted many times. The J gene is TRBJ2-5, the V gene TRBV28; D might be TRBD1 (6 bases). The CDR3 is 17 residues long. Between the trimmed V and J ends, which lost 2 bases and 5 bases, there was a span of 21 bases. Per germline, CDR1 MDHEN and CDR2 SYDVKM. This CDR3 reads CASSLLGAGASGETQYF. In DNA form, the CDR3 reads TGTGCCAGCAGTTTACTCGGGGCAGGGGCCTCGGGGGAGACCCAGTACTTC. The full variable domain, in which reference TRBV28 and TRBJ2-5 provide the parts outside the CDR3, is DVKVTQSSRYLVKRTGEKVFLECVQDMDHENMFWYRQDPGLGLRLIYFSYDVKMKEKGDIPEGYSVSREKKERFSLILESASTNQTSMYLCASSLLGAGASGETQYFGPGTRLLVL.

The CDR3 reads CASSFHASGGAGDTQYF. In DNA, the CDR3 is TGTGCCAGCAGTTTCCACGCTAGCGGGGGGGCTGGGGATACGCAGTATTTT. The chain recombines TRBV28 with TRBJ2-3, with 12 nucleotides matching TRBD2. The V gene end was trimmed by 3 bases and the J gene end by 6 bases; junction bases not matched to a gene: 10. This CDR3 spans 17 amino acids. CDR1 and CDR2 (germline): MDHEN, SYDVKM. Full variable domain (remainder filled in from reference TRBV28 and TRBJ2-3): DVKVTQSSRYLVKRTGEKVFLECVQDMDHENMFWYRQDPGLGLRLIYFSYDVKMKEKGDIPEGYSVSREKKERFSLILESASTNQTSMYLCASSFHASGGAGDTQYFGPGTRLTVL.

This chain joins TRBV19 and TRBJ1-5, with 11 positions matching TRBD1. The CDR3 sequence is 14 residues long. After removal of 6 bases from V and 4 bases from J, the junction contained 2 bases not matched to a gene. CDR1 and CDR2 from the germline V gene are LNHDA and SQIVND (reference sequence). The CDR3 reads CASRGQGENQPQHF. The CDR3 DNA sequence: TGTGCCAGTAGGGGACAGGGGGAAAATCAGCCCCAGCATTTT.

This clone occurred many times. This chain connects TRBV7-2 to TRBJ2-1; no clear D. Germline loops: CDR1 SGHTA, CDR2 FQGNSA. V was pared by 2 bases and J by 1 base, with 12 bases between. The length of the CDR3 is 16 residues. This chain's CDR3 is CASSLRGLQSYNEQFF. The CDR3 nucleotides read TGTGCCAGCAGCTTAAGAGGATTACAATCCTACAATGAGCAGTTCTTC.

This rearrangement joins TRBV21-1 to TRBJ1-1; the D call in the table, TRBD1, was not verified against the DNA. TRBV21-1 is shown as a pseudogene. The CDR3 covers 18 residues. The CDR3 DNA follows: TGTGCCAGCAGCAAAGATCAGGAGACAGGGGCCCTGAACACTGAAGCTTTCTTT. This translates into CASSKDQETGALNTEAFF.

CDR3 residues: CASSRTGTGRETQYF. The CDR3 coding sequence is TGTGCCAGCAGCCGCACCGGGACAGGGAGAGAGACCCAGTACTTC. J is TRBJ2-5 and V is TRBV16; 9 bases line up with TRBD1. In germline, CDR1 is KGHSY, CDR2 FQNENV. CDR3 size: 15 residues. V dropped 4 bases and J dropped 4; count of bases not matched to a gene: 7.

The rearrangement joins TRBV4-2 to TRBJ2-7, with 9 nucleotides matching TRBD2. Germline V gene sequence: CDR1 LGHNA, CDR2 YNFKEQ. Trimming removed 4 bases from V and 6 bases from J; junction bases left unmatched: 16. The CDR3 is made up of 17 amino acids. The CDR3 DNA sequence: TGTGCCAGCAGCCCCCCGGGCCTCGGGACTAGCTCCGCCGAGCAGTACTTC. It is translated as CASSPPGLGTSSAEQYF.

The CDR3 protein is CASSSDRGDGYTF. The DNA of the CDR3 is TGTGCCAGCAGCTCGGACAGGGGAGACGGCTACACCTTC. This chain uses TRBV5-5 with TRBJ1-2, with 9 positions matching TRBD1. The CDR3 has 13 amino acids. After removal of 3 bases from V and 8 bases from J, the junction contained 5 bases not matched to a gene. Germline assignment: CDR1 SGHKS and CDR2 YYEKEE (reference sequence).

The rearrangement links TRBV5-4 to TRBJ1-3; TRBD1 might be the D (6 bases). The V end was cut by 5 bases, the J end by 4 bases, with 10 bases between. From germline, CDR1 is SGHNT and CDR2 YYREEE (reference sequence). CDR3 length: 13 residues. The CDR3 nucleotides read TGTGCCAGCAGGCGACAGGCCGGAAACACCATATATTTT. The encoded protein is CASRRQAGNTIYF.

This sequence joins TRBV12-3 or TRBV12-4 and TRBJ1-1; D is perhaps TRBD1 (6 bases). The CDR3 runs 12 residues. Trimming removed 5 bases from V and 12 bases from J, with 16 bases in between. CDR3 sequence: CASSRSLRGPFF. In DNA form, the CDR3 reads TGTGCCAGCAGTAGATCTCTCAGGGGTCCTTTCTTT.

This chain joins TRBV7-9 and TRBJ2-1; TRBD1 is a possible D gene (6 bases). Germline-derived CDR1 and CDR2 are SEHNR and FQNEAQ (reference sequence). Between the trimmed V and J ends, which lost 7 bases and 5 bases, there was a span of 15 bases. The CDR3 spans 14 residues. The CDR3 loop reads CASTRGTTNNEQFF. The CDR3 DNA follows: TGTGCCAGCACCCGAGGGACAACCAACAATGAGCAGTTCTTC. Based on the CDR3 plus reference TRBV7-9 and TRBJ2-1, the full variable domain is DTGVSQNPRHKITKRGQNVTFRCDPISEHNRLYWYRQTLGQGPEFLTYFQNEAQLEKSRLLSDRFSAERPKGSFSTLEIQRTEQGDSAMYLCASTRGTTNNEQFFGPGTRLTVL.

The J gene is TRBJ1-5, the V gene TRBV18; D possibly corresponds to TRBD1 (6 bases). This CDR3 spans 15 amino acids. Per germline, CDR1 KGHSH and CDR2 LQKENI. V was shortened by 4 bases and J by 7 bases, with 17 bases between the two germline ends. CDR3 residues: CASSRLQGVRQPQHF. The CDR3 DNA follows: TGTGCCAGCTCACGACTACAGGGCGTGAGACAGCCCCAGCATTTT. Supplemented by reference TRBV18 and TRBJ1-5, the full variable domain reads NAGVMQNPRHLVRRRGQEARLRCSPMKGHSHVYWYRQLPEEGLKFMVYLQKENIIDESGMPKERFSAEFPKEGPSILRIQQVVRGDSAAYFCASSRLQGVRQPQHFGDGTRLSIL.

The chain recombines TRBV12-3 or TRBV12-4 with TRBJ1-1; D is undetermined. This CDR3 region has 13 residues. V lost 4 bases, J lost 2 bases, and 8 bases lay in between. The CDR3 DNA reads TGTGCCAGCAGTTCCAACTTAAACACTGAAGCTTTCTTT. Its translation is CASSSNLNTEAFF.

This chain links TRBV28 with TRBJ2-1, with TRBD2 matching 13 bases. After removal of 6 bases from V and 15 bases from J, the junction contained 8 bases not matched to a gene. Germline V gene lookup returns CDR1 MDHEN and CDR2 SYDVKM. The CDR3 totals 13 residues. In DNA form, the CDR3 reads TGTGCCAGCAGGAGGACTAGCGGGGGCCGGGGGTTCTTC. This gives the protein CASRRTSGGRGFF. Complete variable domain (other parts from reference TRBV28 and TRBJ2-1): DVKVTQSSRYLVKRTGEKVFLECVQDMDHENMFWYRQDPGLGLRLIYFSYDVKMKEKGDIPEGYSVSREKKERFSLILESASTNQTSMYLCASRRTSGGRGFFGPGTRLTVL.

The chain uses TRBV9 and TRBJ2-5; 8 nucleotides align to TRBD2. V trimming: 0 bases; J trimming: 4 bases; junction bases outside the gene matches: 5. CDR3 size: 15 residues. From germline, CDR1 is SGDLS and CDR2 YYNGEE. CDR3 sequence reads: CASSVEAGGGETQYF. For the CDR3, the DNA is TGTGCCAGCAGCGTAGAGGCCGGGGGGGGAGAGACCCAGTACTTC.

J is TRBJ2-1 and V is TRBV7-6; 11 positions agree with TRBD2. Germline V gene lookup returns CDR1 SGHVS and CDR2 FNYEAQ. After removal of 4 bases from V and 2 bases from J, the junction contained 1 base not matched to a gene. This CDR3 region has 15 residues. The CDR3, as DNA: TGTGCCAGCAGCTCGACTAGCGGGGCCTACAATGAGCAGTTCTTC. As protein: CASSSTSGAYNEQFF.

The rearrangement links TRBV29-1 to TRBJ2-5, with D possibly being TRBD1 (6 bases). The germline V and J ends were trimmed by 1 base and 7 bases, with 19 bases remaining between them. CDR1 is SQVTM, CDR2 ANQGSEA, per germline. The CDR3 spans 15 residues. CDR3 loop: CSVEGGPQGSATQYF. As DNA, the CDR3 is TGCAGCGTTGAAGGCGGGCCACAGGGTTCCGCGACCCAGTACTTC.